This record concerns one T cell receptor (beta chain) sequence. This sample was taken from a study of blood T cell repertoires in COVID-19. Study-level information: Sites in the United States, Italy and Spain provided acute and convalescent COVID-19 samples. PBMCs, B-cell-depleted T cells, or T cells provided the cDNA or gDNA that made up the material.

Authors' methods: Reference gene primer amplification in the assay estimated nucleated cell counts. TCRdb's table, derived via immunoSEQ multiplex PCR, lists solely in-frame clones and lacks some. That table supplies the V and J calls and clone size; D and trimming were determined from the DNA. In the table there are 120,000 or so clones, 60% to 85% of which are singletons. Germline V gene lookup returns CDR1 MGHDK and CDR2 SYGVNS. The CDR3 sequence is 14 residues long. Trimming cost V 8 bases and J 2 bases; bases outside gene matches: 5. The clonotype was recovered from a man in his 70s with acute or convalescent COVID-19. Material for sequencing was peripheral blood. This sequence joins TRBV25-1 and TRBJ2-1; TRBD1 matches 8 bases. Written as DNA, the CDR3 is TGTGCCAGCGGACACAGGGGGACCTACAATGAGCAGTTCTTC. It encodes CASGHRGTYNEQFF.